This T cell receptor beta chain emerged from a study of CXCR3-negative and CXCR3-positive naive CD8 T cells. Germline V CDR1 and CDR2: MNHEY, SMNVEV (reference sequence). The CDR3 is 16 residues long. The TRB libraries of cDNA were built by UMI-labeled 5' RACE. TCRdb reanalyzed the 5' RACE reads, giving one entry per CDR3 protein sequence and no DNA. The sample totals about 130,000 distinct CDR3 sequences. By phenotype, naive CD8+ T cells were CD45RO-CCR7+CD27+CD95-. This rearrangement joins TRBV27 to TRBJ2-7. The TCR sequence derives from a human donor in good health. Some clones in this sample may be carry-over from other donors' samples. The sample comprised naive CXCR3- CD8+ T cells from blood. Indicated subset: CD45RO-CCR7+CD27+CD95- naive CD8+ T cells lacking CXCR3 (TNR3-). CDR3: CASTQLGLGIPYEQYF.